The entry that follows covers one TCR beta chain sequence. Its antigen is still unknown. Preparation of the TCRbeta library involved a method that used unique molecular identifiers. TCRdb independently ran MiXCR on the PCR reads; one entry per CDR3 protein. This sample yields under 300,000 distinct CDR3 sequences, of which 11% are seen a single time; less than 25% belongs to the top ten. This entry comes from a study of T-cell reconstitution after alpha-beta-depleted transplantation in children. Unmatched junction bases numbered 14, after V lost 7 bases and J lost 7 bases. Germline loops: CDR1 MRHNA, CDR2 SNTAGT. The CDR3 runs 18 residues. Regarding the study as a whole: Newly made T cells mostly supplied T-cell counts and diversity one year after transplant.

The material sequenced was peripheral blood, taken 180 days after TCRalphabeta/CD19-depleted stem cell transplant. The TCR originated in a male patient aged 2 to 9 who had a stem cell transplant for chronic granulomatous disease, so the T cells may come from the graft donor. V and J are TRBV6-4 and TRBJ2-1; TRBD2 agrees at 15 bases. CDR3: CASTAPGTSGGRGNEQFF. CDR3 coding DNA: TGTGCCAGCACCGCACCCGGGACTAGCGGGGGGCGAGGGAATGAGCAGTTCTTC.